This T cell receptor (beta chain) originates from a study of blood T cell repertoires in COVID-19. J was trimmed by 4 bases and V by 3 bases; bases with no gene match: 5. In germline, CDR1 is DFQATT, CDR2 SNEGSKA (reference sequence). CDR3 length: 13 amino acids. Original methodology: The authors estimated nucleated cell counts from reference gene primer amplification. The data were produced by immunoSEQ multiplex PCR, yet TCRdb's version contains in-frame clones alone and is incomplete. V and J calls and clone size are given by that table; D and trimming were obtained from the DNA. The sample lists 200,000 to 300,000 clones, more than 85% seen once, with approximately 6.8% in the top ten.

The sample consisted of peripheral blood. This TCR derives from a woman aged 70-85 years with active or convalescent COVID-19. J is TRBJ1-1 and V is TRBV20-1, with TRBD1 matching over 7 bases. CDR3 protein: CSASLQGGTEAFF. The CDR3 DNA is TGCAGTGCTAGTTTGCAGGGGGGCACTGAAGCTTTCTTT.